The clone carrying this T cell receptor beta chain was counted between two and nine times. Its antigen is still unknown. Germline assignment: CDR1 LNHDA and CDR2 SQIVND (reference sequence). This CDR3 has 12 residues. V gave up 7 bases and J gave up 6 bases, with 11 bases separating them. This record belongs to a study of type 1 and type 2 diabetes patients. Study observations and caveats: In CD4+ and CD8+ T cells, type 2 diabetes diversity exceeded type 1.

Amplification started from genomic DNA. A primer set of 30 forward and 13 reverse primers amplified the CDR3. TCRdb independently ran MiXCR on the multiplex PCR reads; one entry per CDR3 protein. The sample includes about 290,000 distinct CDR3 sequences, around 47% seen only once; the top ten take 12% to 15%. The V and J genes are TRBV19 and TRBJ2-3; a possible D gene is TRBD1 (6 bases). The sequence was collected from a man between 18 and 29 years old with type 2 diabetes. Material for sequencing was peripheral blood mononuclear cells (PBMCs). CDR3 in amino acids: CASTTGSDTQYF. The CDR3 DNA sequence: TGTGCCAGTACCACAGGGTCCGATACGCAGTATTTT.